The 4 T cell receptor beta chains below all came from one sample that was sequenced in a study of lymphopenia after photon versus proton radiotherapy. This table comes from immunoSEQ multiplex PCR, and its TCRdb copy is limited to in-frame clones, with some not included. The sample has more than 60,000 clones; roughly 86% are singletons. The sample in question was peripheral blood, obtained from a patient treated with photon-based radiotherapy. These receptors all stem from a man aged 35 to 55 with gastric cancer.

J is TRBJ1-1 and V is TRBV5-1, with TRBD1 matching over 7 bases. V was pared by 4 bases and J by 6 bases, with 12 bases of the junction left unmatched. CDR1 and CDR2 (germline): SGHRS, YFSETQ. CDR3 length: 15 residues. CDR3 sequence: CASSPTPDRSPEAFF. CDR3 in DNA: TGCGCCAGCAGCCCAACACCGGACAGGAGTCCTGAAGCTTTCTTT.

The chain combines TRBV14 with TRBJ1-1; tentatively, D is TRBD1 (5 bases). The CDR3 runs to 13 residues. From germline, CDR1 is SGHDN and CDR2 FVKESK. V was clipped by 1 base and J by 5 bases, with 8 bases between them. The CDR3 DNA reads TGTGCCAGCAGCCAAGTAGGGGTTACTGAAGCTTTCTTT. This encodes CASSQVGVTEAFF.

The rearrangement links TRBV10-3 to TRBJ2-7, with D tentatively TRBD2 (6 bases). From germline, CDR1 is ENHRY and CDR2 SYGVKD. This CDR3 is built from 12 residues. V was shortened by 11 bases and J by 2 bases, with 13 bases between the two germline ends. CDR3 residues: CAVGTAPYEQYF. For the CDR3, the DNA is TGTGCCGTCGGGACTGCACCCTACGAGCAGTACTTC.

CDR3 sequence: CASSPLGRLYGYTF. CDR3 in DNA: TGTGCCAGCAGCCCGCTCGGACGGCTCTATGGCTACACCTTC. This rearrangement joins TRBV7-2 to TRBJ1-2, with unresolved D. V was pared by 5 bases and J by 4 bases, with 14 bases between. Per the germline V gene, CDR1 is SGHTA and CDR2 is FQGNSA. The CDR3 contains 14 residues. Combining the CDR3 with reference TRBV7-2 and TRBJ1-2 gives the whole variable domain GAGVSQSPSNKVTEKGKDVELRCDPISGHTALYWYRQSLGQGLEFLIYFQGNSAPDKSGLPSDRFSAERTGGSVSTLTIQRTQQEDSAVYLCASSPLGRLYGYTFGSGTRLTVV.